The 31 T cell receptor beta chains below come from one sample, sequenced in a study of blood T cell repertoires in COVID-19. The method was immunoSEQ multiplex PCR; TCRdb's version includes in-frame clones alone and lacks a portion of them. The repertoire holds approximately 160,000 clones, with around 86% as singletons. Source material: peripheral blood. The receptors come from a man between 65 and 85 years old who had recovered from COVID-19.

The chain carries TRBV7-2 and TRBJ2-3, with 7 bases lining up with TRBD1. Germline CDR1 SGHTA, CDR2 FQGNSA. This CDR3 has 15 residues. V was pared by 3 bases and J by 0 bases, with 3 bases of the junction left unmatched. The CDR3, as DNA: TGTGCCAGCAGCTTGTGGGACAGCAGCACAGATACGCAGTATTTT. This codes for CASSLWDSSTDTQYF.

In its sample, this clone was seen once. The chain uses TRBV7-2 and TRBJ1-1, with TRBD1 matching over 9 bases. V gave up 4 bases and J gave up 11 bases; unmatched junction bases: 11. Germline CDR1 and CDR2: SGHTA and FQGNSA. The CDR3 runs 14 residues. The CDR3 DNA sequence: TGTGCCAGCAGCTACTCCGGGACAGGGATGTTTGCTTTCTTT. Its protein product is CASSYSGTGMFAFF.

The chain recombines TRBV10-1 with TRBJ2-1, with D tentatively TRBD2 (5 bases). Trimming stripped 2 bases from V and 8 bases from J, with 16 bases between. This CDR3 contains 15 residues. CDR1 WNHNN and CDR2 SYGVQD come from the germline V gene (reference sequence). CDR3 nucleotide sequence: TGCGCCAGCAGTGAGGCCCATTCGGCGGGTCATGAGCAGTTCTTC. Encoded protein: CASSEAHSAGHEQFF.

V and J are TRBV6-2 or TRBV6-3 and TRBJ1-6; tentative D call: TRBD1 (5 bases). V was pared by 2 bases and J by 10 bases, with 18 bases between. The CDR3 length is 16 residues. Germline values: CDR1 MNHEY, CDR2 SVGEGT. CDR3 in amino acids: CASSYRPRQSVSPLHF. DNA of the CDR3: TGTGCCAGCAGTTACCGCCCCCGACAGTCGGTATCACCCCTCCACTTT.

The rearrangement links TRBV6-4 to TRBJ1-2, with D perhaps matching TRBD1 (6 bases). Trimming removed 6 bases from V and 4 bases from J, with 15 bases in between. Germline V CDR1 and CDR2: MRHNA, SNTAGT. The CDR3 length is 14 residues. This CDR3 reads CASRMDSYSYGYTF. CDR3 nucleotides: TGTGCCAGCAGGATGGACAGTTATAGCTATGGCTACACCTTC.

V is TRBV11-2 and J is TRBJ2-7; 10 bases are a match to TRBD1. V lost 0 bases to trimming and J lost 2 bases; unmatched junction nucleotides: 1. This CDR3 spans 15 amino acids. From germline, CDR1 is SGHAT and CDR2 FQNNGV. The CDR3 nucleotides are TGTGCCAGCAGCTTAGAAGGGACAGGGGCCTACGAGCAGTACTTC. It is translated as CASSLEGTGAYEQYF.

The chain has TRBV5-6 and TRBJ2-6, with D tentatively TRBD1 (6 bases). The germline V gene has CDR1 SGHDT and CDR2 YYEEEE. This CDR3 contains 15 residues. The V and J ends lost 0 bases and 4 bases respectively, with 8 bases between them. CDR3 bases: TGTGCCAGCAGCTTGGGGGGGCGCGGGGCCAACGTCCTGACTTTC. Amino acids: CASSLGGRGANVLTF.

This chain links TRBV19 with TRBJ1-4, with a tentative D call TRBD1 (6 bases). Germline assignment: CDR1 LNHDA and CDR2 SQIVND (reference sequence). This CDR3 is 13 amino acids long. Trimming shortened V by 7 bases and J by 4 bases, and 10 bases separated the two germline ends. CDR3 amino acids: CASTDRNNEKLFF. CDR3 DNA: TGTGCCAGTACCGACAGGAATAATGAAAAACTGTTTTTT.

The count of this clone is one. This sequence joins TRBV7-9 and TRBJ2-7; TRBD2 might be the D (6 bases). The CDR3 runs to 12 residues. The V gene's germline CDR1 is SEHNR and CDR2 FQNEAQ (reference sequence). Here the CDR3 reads CPGSGLTYEQYF. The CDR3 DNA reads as TGTCCCGGATCGGGACTCACCTACGAGCAGTACTTC.

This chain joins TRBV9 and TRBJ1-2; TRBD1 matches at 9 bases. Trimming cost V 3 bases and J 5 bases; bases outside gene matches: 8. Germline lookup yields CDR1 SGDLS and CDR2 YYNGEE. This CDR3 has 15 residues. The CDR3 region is CASSGWDRVEYGYTF. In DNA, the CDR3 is TGTGCCAGCAGCGGGTGGGACAGGGTGGAATATGGCTACACCTTC.

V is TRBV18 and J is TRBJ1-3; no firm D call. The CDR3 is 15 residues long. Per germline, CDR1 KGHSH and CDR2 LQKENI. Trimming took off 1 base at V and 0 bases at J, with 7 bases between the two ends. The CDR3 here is CASSPRASSGNTIYF. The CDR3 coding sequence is TGTGCCAGCTCACCACGGGCCTCCTCTGGAAACACCATATATTTT.

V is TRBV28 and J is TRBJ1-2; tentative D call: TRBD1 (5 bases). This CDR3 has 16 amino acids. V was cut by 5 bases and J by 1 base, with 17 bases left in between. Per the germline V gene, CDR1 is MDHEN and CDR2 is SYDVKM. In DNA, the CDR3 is TGTGCCAGCAGTCGCCCTGGAGGGGAGGTTAACTATGGCTACACCTTC. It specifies CASSRPGGEVNYGYTF.

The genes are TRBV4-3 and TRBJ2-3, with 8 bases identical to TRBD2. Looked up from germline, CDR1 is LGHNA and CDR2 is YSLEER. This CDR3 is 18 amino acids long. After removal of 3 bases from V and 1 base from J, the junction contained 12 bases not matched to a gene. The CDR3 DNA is TGCGCCAGCAGCCAGGATGGGACTAGAACTTCCCGCACAGATACGCAGTATTTT. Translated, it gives CASSQDGTRTSRTDTQYF.

CDR3 sequence reads: CASNRGGSPEQFF. The DNA for the CDR3 is TGTGCCAGTAACCGGGGGGGGAGTCCTGAGCAGTTCTTC. This chain joins TRBV19 and TRBJ2-1; the match to TRBD2 covers 8 bases. CDR3 size: 13 residues. Trimming cost V 7 bases and J 9 bases; bases outside gene matches: 8. Germline values: CDR1 LNHDA, CDR2 SQIVND (reference sequence).

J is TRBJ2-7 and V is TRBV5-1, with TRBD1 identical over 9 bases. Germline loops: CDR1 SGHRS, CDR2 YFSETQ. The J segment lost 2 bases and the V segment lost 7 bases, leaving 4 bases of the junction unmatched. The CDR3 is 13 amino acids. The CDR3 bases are TGCGCCAGCGGGACAGGGAACACCTACGAGCAGTACTTC. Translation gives CASGTGNTYEQYF.

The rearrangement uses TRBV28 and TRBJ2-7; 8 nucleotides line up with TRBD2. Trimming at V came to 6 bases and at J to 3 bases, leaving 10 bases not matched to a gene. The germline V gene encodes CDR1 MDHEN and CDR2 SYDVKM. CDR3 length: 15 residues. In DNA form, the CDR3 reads TGTGCCAGCAGCCCAGCGGGAGTCGACTTCTACGAGCAGTACTTC. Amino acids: CASSPAGVDFYEQYF.

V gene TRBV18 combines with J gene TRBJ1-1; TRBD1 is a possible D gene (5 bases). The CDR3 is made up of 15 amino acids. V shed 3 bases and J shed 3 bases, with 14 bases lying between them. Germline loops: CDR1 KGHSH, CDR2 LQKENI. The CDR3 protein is CASSPPAGRDTEAFF. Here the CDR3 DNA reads TGTGCCAGCTCACCTCCGGCAGGGAGGGACACTGAAGCTTTCTTT.

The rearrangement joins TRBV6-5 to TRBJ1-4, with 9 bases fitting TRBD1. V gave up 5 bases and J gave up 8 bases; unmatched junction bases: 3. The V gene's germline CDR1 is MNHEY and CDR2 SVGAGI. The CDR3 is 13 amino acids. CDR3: CASSQTGGEKLFF. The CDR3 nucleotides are TGTGCCAGCAGTCAGACAGGGGGGGAAAAACTGTTTTTT.

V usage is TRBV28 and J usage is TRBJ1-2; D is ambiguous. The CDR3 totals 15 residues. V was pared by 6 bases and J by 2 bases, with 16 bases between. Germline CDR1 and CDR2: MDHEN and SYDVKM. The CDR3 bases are TGTGCCAGCAGACCCCCGGAGCGGAAGAACTATGGCTACACCTTC. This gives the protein CASRPPERKNYGYTF.

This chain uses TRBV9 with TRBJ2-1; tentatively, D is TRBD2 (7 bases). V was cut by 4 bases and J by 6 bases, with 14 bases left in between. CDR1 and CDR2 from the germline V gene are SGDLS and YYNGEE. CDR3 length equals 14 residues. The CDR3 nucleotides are TGTGCCAGCAGCCCCTGGGGGGGGCTCAATGAGCAGTTCTTC. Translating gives CASSPWGGLNEQFF.

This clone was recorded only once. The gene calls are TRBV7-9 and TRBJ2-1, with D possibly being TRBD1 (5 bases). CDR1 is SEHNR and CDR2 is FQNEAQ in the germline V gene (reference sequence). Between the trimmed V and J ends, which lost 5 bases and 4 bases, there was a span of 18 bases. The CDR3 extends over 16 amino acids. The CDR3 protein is CASSPLSGAKYNEQFF. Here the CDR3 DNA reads TGTGCCAGCAGCCCATTGTCTGGGGCCAAATACAATGAGCAGTTCTTC.

Here the CDR3 DNA reads TGTGCCAGCAGCCGGGAGGGGGCCGGTTACAATGAGCAGTTCTTC. Translated: CASSREGAGYNEQFF. The chain is built from TRBV9 and TRBJ2-1, with D possibly matching TRBD2 (8 bases). The CDR3 sequence is 15 residues long. Per germline, CDR1 SGDLS and CDR2 YYNGEE. Trimming shortened V by 4 bases and J by 4 bases, and 15 bases separated the two germline ends.

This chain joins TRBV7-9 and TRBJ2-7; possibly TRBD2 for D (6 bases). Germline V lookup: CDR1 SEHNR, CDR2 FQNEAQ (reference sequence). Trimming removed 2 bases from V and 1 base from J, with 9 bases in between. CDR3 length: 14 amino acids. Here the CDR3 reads CASSLWGTSYEQYF. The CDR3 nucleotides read TGTGCCAGCAGCTTATGGGGGACTTCCTACGAGCAGTACTTC.

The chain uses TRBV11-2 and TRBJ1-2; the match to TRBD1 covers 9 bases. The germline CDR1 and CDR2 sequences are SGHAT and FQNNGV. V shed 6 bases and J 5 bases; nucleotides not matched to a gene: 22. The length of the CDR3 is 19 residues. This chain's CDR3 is CASRPSVFQGQGKAYGYTF. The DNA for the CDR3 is TGTGCCAGCAGACCGTCTGTATTTCAGGGACAGGGAAAAGCGTATGGCTACACCTTC.

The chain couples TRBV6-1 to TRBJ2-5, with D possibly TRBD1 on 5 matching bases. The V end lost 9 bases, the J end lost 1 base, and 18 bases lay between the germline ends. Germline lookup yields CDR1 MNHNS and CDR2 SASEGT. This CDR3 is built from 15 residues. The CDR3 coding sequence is TGTGCCAGTCAGTTTACTCAGGGTATCCAAGAGACCCAGTACTTC. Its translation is CASQFTQGIQETQYF.

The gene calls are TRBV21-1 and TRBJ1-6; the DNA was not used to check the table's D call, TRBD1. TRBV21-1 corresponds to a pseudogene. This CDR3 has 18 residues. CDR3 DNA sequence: TGTGCCAGCAGCAAAGCGCGAACAGGCCCGGTTTATAATTCACCCCTCCACTTT. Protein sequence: CASSKARTGPVYNSPLHF.

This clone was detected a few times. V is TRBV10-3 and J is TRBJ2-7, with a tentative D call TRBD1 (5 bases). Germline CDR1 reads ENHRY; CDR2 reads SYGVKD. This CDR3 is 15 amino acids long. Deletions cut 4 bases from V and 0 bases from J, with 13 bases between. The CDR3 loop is CAISALDSVSYEQYF. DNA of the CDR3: TGTGCCATCAGTGCTTTAGACAGTGTCTCCTACGAGCAGTACTTC.

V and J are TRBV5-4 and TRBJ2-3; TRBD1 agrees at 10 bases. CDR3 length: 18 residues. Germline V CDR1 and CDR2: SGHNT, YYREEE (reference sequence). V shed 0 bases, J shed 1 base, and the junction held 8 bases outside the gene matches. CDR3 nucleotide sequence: TGTGCCAGCAGCTTGGACCCCTCCGGGACAGGGGGCACAGATACGCAGTATTTT. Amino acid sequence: CASSLDPSGTGGTDTQYF.

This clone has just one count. This chain's CDR3 is CASSTAGTGAYEQYF. In DNA, the CDR3 is TGCGCCAGCAGCACCGCCGGGACAGGGGCATACGAGCAGTACTTC. The rearrangement joins TRBV5-1 to TRBJ2-7; 10 positions agree with TRBD1. Germline CDR1 SGHRS, CDR2 YFSETQ. The ends lost 4 bases at V and 4 bases at J; junction bases unmatched: 8. The CDR3 loop spans 15 amino acids.

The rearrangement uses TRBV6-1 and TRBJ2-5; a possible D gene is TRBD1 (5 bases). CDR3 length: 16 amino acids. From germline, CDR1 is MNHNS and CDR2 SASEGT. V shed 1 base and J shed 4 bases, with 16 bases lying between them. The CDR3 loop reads CASSEGGPRVGETQYF. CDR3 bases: TGTGCCAGCAGTGAAGGGGGCCCCAGGGTTGGAGAGACCCAGTACTTC.

This chain's CDR3 is CASSYGRVGGYTF. As DNA, the CDR3 is TGTGCCAGCAGTTACGGCAGGGTCGGTGGCTACACCTTC. This chain links TRBV6-5 with TRBJ1-2; TRBD1 is a possible D gene (5 bases). V shed 2 bases and J shed 7 bases, with 11 bases lying between them. This CDR3 spans 13 amino acids. Germline V CDR1 and CDR2: MNHEY, SVGAGI.